A single sample gave rise to the 15 T cell receptor beta chains below, sequenced in a study of blood T cell repertoires in COVID-19. Some clones are missing from TCRdb's copy, which holds only in-frame ones; the method was immunoSEQ multiplex PCR. The sample has some 75,000 clones, approximately 90% seen once. The source material was peripheral blood. The receptors were gathered from a man in his 60s with acute or convalescent COVID-19.

This chain joins TRBV6-4 and TRBJ2-3, with 8 positions matching TRBD2. The germline V gene has CDR1 MRHNA and CDR2 SNTAGT. The CDR3 length is 15 residues. J lost 5 bases, V lost 2 bases, and 6 bases had no gene match. In DNA, the CDR3 is TGTGCCAGCAGTGACGAAGCGGGGGTTGGAGATACGCAGTATTTT. It yields the protein CASSDEAGVGDTQYF.

The count of this clone is one. The rearrangement joins TRBV7-9 to TRBJ1-3; 11 bases line up with TRBD1. Germline V lookup: CDR1 SEHNR, CDR2 FQNEAQ (reference sequence). The CDR3 is made up of 18 amino acids. With V trimmed by 5 bases and J by 0 bases, 9 bases remained unmatched. The CDR3 nucleotides read TGTGCCAGCAGCCCTAGGGACAGGGGGTTCCTCTCTGGAAACACCATATATTTT. This gives the protein CASSPRDRGFLSGNTIYF.

The chain combines TRBV27 with TRBJ1-1, with D tentatively TRBD1 (5 bases). The CDR3 spans 15 residues. Germline V gene sequence: CDR1 MNHEY, CDR2 SMNVEV (reference sequence). V shed 5 bases and J shed 4 bases, with 17 bases lying between them. CDR3 in amino acids: CASSELKSGSTEAFF. In DNA, the CDR3 is TGTGCCAGCAGTGAACTAAAATCAGGGTCCACTGAAGCTTTCTTT.

CDR3 DNA: TGTGCCAGCAGTGATGGGGGGACAGGGCCAAATGAAAAACTGTTTTTT. It translates to CASSDGGTGPNEKLFF. This chain joins TRBV6-1 and TRBJ1-4, with 9 bases that match TRBD1. Germline values: CDR1 MNHNS, CDR2 SASEGT. The CDR3 has 16 amino acids. Trimming cost V 3 bases and J 5 bases; bases outside gene matches: 7.

J is TRBJ2-2 and V is TRBV10-1; D ambiguous. The CDR3 extends over 13 amino acids. V gave up 5 bases and J gave up 1 base, with 5 bases separating them. Germline V gene sequence: CDR1 WNHNN, CDR2 SYGVQD (reference sequence). CDR3: CASSNRNTGELFF. The CDR3 region has the DNA TGCGCCAGCAGTAACAGGAACACCGGGGAGCTGTTTTTT.

The chain couples TRBV29-1 to TRBJ2-3; 8 bases are shared with TRBD1. V lost 4 bases and J lost 3; bases outside the gene matches: 6. The CDR3 runs to 14 residues. CDR1 is SQVTM and CDR2 is ANQGSEA in the germline V gene. The CDR3 sequence is CSVARTGSTDTQYF. The CDR3 coding sequence is TGCAGCGTTGCTCGGACAGGGAGTACAGATACGCAGTATTTT.

This chain links TRBV6-6 with TRBJ2-5; TRBD2 matches 11 bases. CDR1 and CDR2 (germline): MNHNY, SVGAGI (reference sequence). V shed 5 bases, J shed 5 bases, and the junction held 16 bases outside the gene matches. The CDR3 spans 18 residues. This CDR3 reads CASSPRPLSGGAAETQYF. In DNA form, the CDR3 reads TGTGCCAGCAGTCCCAGACCGCTTAGCGGGGGGGCCGCGGAGACCCAGTACTTC.

This rearrangement joins TRBV3-1 (or the pseudogene TRBV3-2) to TRBJ2-7; D unclear. Germline V CDR1 and CDR2: LGHDT, YNNKEL (reference sequence). The CDR3 runs to 14 residues. V lost 1 base to trimming and J lost 1 base, with 8 bases between them. The CDR3 DNA reads TGTGCCAGCAGCCAAGGAGGCCATTCCTACGAGCAGTACTTC. It yields the protein CASSQGGHSYEQYF.

The CDR3 coding sequence is TGCGCCAGCAGCTCCCTGACAGGGGACACTGAAGCTTTCTTT. Its translation is CASSSLTGDTEAFF. The chain uses TRBV5-1 and TRBJ1-1, with 8 bases matching TRBD1. Trimming cost V 3 bases and J 3 bases; bases outside gene matches: 4. CDR1 is SGHRS, CDR2 YFSETQ, per germline. The CDR3 length is 14 residues.

The rearrangement uses TRBV19 and TRBJ2-1, with D possibly being TRBD2 (5 bases). The germline V gene encodes CDR1 LNHDA and CDR2 SQIVND (reference sequence). Between the trimmed V and J ends, which lost 1 base and 9 bases, there was a span of 16 bases. CDR3 length equals 15 residues. CDR3 residues: CASSIVPGIGIEQFF. CDR3 DNA sequence: TGTGCCAGTAGTATAGTCCCGGGGATCGGAATTGAGCAGTTCTTC.

In its sample, this clone was seen once. The chain couples TRBV7-3 to TRBJ1-1; the D is unclear. Germline V gene sequence: CDR1 SGHTA, CDR2 FQGTGA. This CDR3 contains 13 residues. Trimming removed 5 bases at V and 5 bases at J, with 12 bases between. Written as DNA, the CDR3 is TGTGCCAGCAGCCATGCCCGGGGAACTGAAGCTTTCTTT. This translates into CASSHARGTEAFF.

The sample holds one count of this clone. CDR3 amino acids: CASSLMIRSGYTF. CDR3 nucleotide sequence: TGTGCCAGCAGCTTGATGATCAGGTCTGGCTACACCTTC. The chain employs TRBV5-6 and TRBJ1-2; D is undetermined. Trimming took off 1 base at V and 7 bases at J, with 11 bases between the two ends. The CDR3 runs 13 residues. Germline CDR1 is SGHDT and CDR2 is YYEEEE.

V gene TRBV18 combines with J gene TRBJ2-1; TRBD2 agrees at 8 bases. V gave up 2 bases and J gave up 5 bases; unmatched junction bases: 8. Germline V gives CDR1 KGHSH, CDR2 LQKENI. The CDR3 spans 16 residues. The CDR3 loop reads CASSPTLAGTNNEQFF. CDR3 DNA sequence: TGTGCCAGCTCACCAACCTTAGCGGGGACCAACAATGAGCAGTTCTTC.

The chain recombines TRBV5-1 with TRBJ1-1; D is perhaps TRBD1 (5 bases). The V end was cut by 1 base, the J end by 5 bases, with 24 bases between. CDR1 is SGHRS, CDR2 YFSETQ, per germline. The CDR3 is 18 residues long. The CDR3 DNA reads as TGCGCCAGCAGCTTGTGGAGGGGCCAAGGATTATATGGAACTGAAGCTTTCTTT. It codes for CASSLWRGQGLYGTEAFF.

The CDR3 coding sequence is TGCGCCAGCAGCATGACTAGCGGGATCCCCTACGAGCAGTACTTC. This encodes CASSMTSGIPYEQYF. This chain links TRBV5-1 with TRBJ2-7, with 11 bases matching TRBD2. V trimming: 4 bases; J trimming: 2 bases; junction bases outside the gene matches: 5. Germline V gives CDR1 SGHRS, CDR2 YFSETQ. CDR3 length: 15 amino acids.